This T cell receptor (beta chain) was recovered during a study of T cell changes during pregnancy in multiple sclerosis. J lost 7 bases, V lost 9 bases, and 12 bases had no gene match. Germline V gene sequence: CDR1 ENHRY, CDR2 SYGVKD. The CDR3 has 14 amino acids. Method: immunoSEQ multiplex PCR; TCRdb's copy keeps in-frame clones and lacks some. This sample yields around 53,000 clones, of which around nine tenths are seen a single time; 2.5% to 3.5% belongs to the top ten. The source of this sequence is a female donor with multiple sclerosis, enrolled in a pregnancy study. Sequencing used CD8+ T cells from peripheral blood mononuclear cells, obtained before pregnancy. The chain couples TRBV10-3 to TRBJ2-7, with 10 nucleotides matching TRBD1. Written as DNA, the CDR3 is TGTGCCATGACCCCGGGACAGGGGCGTCGGGAGCAGTACTTC. Translation: CAMTPGQGRREQYF.